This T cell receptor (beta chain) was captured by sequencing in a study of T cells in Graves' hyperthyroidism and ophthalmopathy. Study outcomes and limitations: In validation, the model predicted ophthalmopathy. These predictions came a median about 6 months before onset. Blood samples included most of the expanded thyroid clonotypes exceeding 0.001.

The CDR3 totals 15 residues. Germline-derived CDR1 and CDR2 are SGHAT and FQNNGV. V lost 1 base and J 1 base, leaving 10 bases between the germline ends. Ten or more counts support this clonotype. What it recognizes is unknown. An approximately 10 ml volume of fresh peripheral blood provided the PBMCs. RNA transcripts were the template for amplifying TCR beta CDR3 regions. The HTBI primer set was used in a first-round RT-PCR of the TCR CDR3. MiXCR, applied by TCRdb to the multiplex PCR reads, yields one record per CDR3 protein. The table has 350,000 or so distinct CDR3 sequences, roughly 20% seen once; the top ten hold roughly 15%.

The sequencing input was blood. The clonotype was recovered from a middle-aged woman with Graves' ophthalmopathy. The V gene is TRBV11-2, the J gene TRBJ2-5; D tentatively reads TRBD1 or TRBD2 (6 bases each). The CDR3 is CASSLAWGAQETQYF. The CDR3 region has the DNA TGTGCCAGCAGCTTAGCGTGGGGGGCCCAAGAGACCCAGTACTTC.